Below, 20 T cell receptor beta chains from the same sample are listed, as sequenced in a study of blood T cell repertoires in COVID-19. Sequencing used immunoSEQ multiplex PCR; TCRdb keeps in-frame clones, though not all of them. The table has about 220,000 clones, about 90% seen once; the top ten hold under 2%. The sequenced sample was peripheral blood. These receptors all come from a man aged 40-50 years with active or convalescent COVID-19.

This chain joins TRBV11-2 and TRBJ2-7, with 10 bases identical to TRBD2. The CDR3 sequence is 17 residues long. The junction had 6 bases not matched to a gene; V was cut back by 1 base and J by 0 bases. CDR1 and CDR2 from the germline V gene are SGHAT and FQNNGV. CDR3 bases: TGTGCCAGCAGCTTAGGACTAGCGGGCCTGAGCTCCTACGAGCAGTACTTC. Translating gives CASSLGLAGLSSYEQYF.

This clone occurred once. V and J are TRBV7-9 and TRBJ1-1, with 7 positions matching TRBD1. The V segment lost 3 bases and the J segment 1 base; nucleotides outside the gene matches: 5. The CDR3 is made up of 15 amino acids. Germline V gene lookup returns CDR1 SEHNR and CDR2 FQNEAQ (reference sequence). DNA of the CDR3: TGTGCCAGCAGCTTCGGGACAGCCCGGAACACTGAAGCTTTCTTT. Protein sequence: CASSFGTARNTEAFF.

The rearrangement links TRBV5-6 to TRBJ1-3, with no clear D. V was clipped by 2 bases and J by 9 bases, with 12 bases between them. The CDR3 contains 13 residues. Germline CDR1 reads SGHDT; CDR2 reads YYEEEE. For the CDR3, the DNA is TGTGCCAGCAGCTTCGACGGGGAAGCCACCATATATTTT. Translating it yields CASSFDGEATIYF.

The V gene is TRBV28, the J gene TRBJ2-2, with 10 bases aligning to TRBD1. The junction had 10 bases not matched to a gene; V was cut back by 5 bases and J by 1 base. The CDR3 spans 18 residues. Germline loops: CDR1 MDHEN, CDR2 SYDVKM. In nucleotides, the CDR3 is TGTGCCAGCAGTGGGACAGGGGTGAGAACAGGGAACACCGGGGAGCTGTTTTTT. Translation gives CASSGTGVRTGNTGELFF.

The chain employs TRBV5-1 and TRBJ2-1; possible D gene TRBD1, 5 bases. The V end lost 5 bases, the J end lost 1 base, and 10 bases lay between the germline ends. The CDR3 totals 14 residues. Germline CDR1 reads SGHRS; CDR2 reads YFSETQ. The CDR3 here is CASRMTASYNEQFF. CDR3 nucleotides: TGCGCCAGCAGGATGACAGCTTCCTACAATGAGCAGTTCTTC.

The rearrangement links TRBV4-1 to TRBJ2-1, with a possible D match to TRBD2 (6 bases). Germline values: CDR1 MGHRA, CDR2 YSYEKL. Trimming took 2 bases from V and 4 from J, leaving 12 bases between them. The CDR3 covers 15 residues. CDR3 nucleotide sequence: TGCGCCAGCAGCCAAAACCCTAGCGAGTACAATGAGCAGTTCTTC. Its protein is CASSQNPSEYNEQFF.

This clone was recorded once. CDR3 protein: CASSMGQGYLPQHF. For the CDR3, the DNA is TGTGCCAGTAGTATGGGCCAAGGTTATCTGCCCCAGCATTTT. This rearrangement joins TRBV19 to TRBJ1-5; D is uncertain. The V and J ends lost 3 bases and 9 bases respectively, with 15 bases between them. Germline assignment: CDR1 LNHDA and CDR2 SQIVND (reference sequence). The CDR3 extends over 14 amino acids.

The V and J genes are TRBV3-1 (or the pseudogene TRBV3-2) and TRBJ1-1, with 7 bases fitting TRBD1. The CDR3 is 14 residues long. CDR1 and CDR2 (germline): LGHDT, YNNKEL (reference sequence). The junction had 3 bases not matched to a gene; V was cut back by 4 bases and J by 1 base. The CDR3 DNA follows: TGTGCCAGCAGCCCGGGACAGACGAACACTGAAGCTTTCTTT. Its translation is CASSPGQTNTEAFF.

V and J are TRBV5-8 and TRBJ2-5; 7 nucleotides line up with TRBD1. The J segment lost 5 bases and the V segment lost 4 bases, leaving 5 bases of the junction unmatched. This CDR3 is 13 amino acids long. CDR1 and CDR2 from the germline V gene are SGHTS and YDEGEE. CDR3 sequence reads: CASSRQGGETQYF. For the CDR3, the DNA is TGTGCCAGCAGCCGACAGGGCGGGGAGACCCAGTACTTC.

CDR3: CASSLSPVPEQGRWNEQFF. DNA of the CDR3: TGTGCCAGCAGCTTATCCCCGGTCCCCGAACAGGGAAGGTGGAATGAGCAGTTCTTC. The rearrangement uses TRBV7-3 and TRBJ2-1; possibly TRBD1 for D (6 bases). The V and J ends lost 2 bases and 7 bases respectively, with 27 bases between them. CDR1 and CDR2 from the germline V gene are SGHTA and FQGTGA. The CDR3 is 19 amino acids.

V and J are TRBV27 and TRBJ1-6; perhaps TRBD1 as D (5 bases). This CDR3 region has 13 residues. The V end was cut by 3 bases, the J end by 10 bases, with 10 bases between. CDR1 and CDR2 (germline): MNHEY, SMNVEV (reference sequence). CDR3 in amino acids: CASSFGGRSPLHF. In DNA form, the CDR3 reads TGTGCCAGCAGTTTCGGGGGACGGTCACCCCTCCACTTT.

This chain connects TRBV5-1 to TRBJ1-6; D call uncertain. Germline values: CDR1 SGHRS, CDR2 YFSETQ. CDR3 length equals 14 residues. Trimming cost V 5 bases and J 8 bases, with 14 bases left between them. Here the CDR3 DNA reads TGCGCCAGCAGAAGACGGGATGGCGATTCACCCCTCCACTTT. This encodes CASRRRDGDSPLHF.

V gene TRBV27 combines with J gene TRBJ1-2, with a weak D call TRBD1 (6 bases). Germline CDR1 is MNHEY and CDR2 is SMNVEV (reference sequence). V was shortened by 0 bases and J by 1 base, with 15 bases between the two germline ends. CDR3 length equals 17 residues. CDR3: CASSLSGWAGDNYGYTF. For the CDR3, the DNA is TGTGCCAGCAGTTTATCTGGATGGGCAGGGGATAACTATGGCTACACCTTC.

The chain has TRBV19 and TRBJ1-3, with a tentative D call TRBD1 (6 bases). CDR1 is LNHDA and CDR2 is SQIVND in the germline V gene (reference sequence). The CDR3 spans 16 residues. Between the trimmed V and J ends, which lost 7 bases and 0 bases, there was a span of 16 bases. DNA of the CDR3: TGTGCCAGTACCTCGACAGGTCTGAGCTCTGGAAACACCATATATTTT. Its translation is CASTSTGLSSGNTIYF.

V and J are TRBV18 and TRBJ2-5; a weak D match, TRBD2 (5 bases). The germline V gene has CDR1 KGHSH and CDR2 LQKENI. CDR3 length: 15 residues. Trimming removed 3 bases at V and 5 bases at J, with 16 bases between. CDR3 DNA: TGTGCCAGCTCACCCGATCCGGGGAGTAGGGAGACCCAGTACTTC. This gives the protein CASSPDPGSRETQYF.

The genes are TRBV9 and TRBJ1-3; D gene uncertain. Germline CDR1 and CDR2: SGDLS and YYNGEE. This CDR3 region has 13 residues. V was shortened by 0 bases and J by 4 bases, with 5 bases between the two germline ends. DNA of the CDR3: TGTGCCAGCAGCGTAGGGGAGGGAAACACCATATATTTT. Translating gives CASSVGEGNTIYF.

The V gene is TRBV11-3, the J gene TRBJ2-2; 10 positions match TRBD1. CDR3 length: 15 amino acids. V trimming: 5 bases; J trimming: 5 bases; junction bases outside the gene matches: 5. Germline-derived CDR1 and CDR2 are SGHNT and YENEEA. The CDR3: CASSIGQGETGELFF. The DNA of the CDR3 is TGTGCCAGCAGCATCGGACAGGGGGAAACCGGGGAGCTGTTTTTT.

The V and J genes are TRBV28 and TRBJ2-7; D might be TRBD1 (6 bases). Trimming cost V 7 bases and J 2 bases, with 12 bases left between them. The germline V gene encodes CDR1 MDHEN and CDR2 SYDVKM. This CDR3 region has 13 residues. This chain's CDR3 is CASIEQGTYEQYF. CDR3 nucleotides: TGTGCCAGCATCGAACAGGGAACCTACGAGCAGTACTTC.

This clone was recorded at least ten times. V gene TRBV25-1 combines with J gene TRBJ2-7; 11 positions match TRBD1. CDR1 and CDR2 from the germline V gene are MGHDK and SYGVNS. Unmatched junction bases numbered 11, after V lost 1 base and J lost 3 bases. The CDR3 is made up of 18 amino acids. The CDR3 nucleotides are TGTGCCAGCAGTGAATCAGGGGGACAGGGGGAAAAGGTCTACGAGCAGTACTTC. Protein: CASSESGGQGEKVYEQYF.

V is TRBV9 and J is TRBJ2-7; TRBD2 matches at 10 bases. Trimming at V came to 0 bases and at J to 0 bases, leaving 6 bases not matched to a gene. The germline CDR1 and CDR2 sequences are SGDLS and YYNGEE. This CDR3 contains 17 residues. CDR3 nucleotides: TGTGCCAGCAGCGTAGTCAGCGGGGGGGCGAGCTCCTACGAGCAGTACTTC. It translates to CASSVVSGGASSYEQYF.